The 31 T cell receptor beta chains below all came from one sample that was sequenced in a study of cytomegalovirus exposure and HLA in healthy donors. Primers for the PCR totalled 60 Vbeta and 13 Jbeta. Sequencing was performed with immunoSEQ multiplex PCR; in TCRdb, only in-frame clones are kept and a portion is missing. This table holds about 77,000 clones. The sample consisted of PBMCs. The receptors here all came from a man aged 50 or older in good health and CMV-seropositive.

The V call is TRBV4-1, the J call TRBJ2-7; 10 bases align to TRBD2. J lost 7 bases, V lost 7 bases, and 13 bases had no gene match. The CDR3 consists of 15 residues. Per the germline V gene, CDR1 is MGHRA and CDR2 is YSYEKL. This chain's CDR3 is CASTPRASGSGEQYF. The CDR3 DNA reads TGCGCCAGCACCCCAAGGGCTAGCGGGAGTGGAGAGCAGTACTTC.

The rearrangement uses TRBV6-1 and TRBJ1-1; D gene unclear. Germline V CDR1 and CDR2: MNHNS, SASEGT. The CDR3 runs to 13 residues. The ends were cut back, 6 bases at V and 3 bases at J, with 11 bases in the middle. The CDR3 DNA reads as TGTGCCAGCAGCCGCACCCGCGACACTGAAGCTTTCTTT. This gives the protein CASSRTRDTEAFF.

The V and J genes are TRBV2 and TRBJ2-7, with 10 bases that match TRBD2. Losses at the gene ends were 4 bases for V and 7 bases for J; bases not matched to a gene: 10. This CDR3 has 15 amino acids. Germline CDR1 is SNHLY and CDR2 is FYNNEI. Here the CDR3 DNA reads TGTGCCAGCAGTGGGATGACTAGCGGGCCACAGGAGCAGTACGTC. Translation gives CASSGMTSGPQEQYV.

The chain recombines TRBV30 with TRBJ1-6; D is unclear. The CDR3 runs to 16 residues. Trimming pared 1 base from V and 0 bases from J, leaving 10 bases between. Germline V gene lookup returns CDR1 GTSNPN and CDR2 SVGIG (reference sequence). The CDR3 reads CAWSAGGRSYNSPLHF. The CDR3, as DNA: TGTGCCTGGAGTGCGGGAGGGCGCTCCTATAATTCACCCCTCCACTTT.

V and J are TRBV19 and TRBJ2-7; the D gene is possibly TRBD2 (5 bases). CDR3 length: 14 amino acids. Germline V gene lookup returns CDR1 LNHDA and CDR2 SQIVND (reference sequence). Trimming pared 3 bases from V and 4 bases from J, leaving 13 bases between. The CDR3 region is CASSIPGMRYEQYF. CDR3 DNA sequence: TGTGCCAGTAGTATCCCGGGGATGCGGTACGAGCAGTACTTC.

CDR3 in DNA: TGTGCCAGCATGGGGGGGACAGGGGATGGGAATGAGCAGTTCTTC. It encodes CASMGGTGDGNEQFF. V and J are TRBV9 and TRBJ2-1; 10 bases agree with TRBD1. Germline V gene lookup returns CDR1 SGDLS and CDR2 YYNGEE. CDR3 length equals 15 residues. Unmatched junction bases numbered 10, after V lost 6 bases and J lost 7 bases. Supplemented by reference TRBV9 and TRBJ2-1, the full variable domain reads DSGVTQTPKHLITATGQRVTLRCSPRSGDLSVYWYQQSLDQGLQFLIQYYNGEERAKGNILERFSAQQFPDLHSELNLSSLELGDSALYFCASMGGTGDGNEQFFGPGTRLTVL.

The J gene is TRBJ2-4, the V gene TRBV7-8, with D maybe TRBD2 (5 bases). The V end lost 0 bases, the J end lost 6 bases, and 15 bases lay between the germline ends. This CDR3 has 16 residues. The germline V gene encodes CDR1 SGHVS and CDR2 FQNEAQ. Written as DNA, the CDR3 is TGTGCCAGCAGCTTAGCTCCGGCCCGCGAGGGAAACATTCAGTACTTC. This sequence encodes CASSLAPAREGNIQYF.

The V gene is TRBV7-9, the J gene TRBJ2-7, with 9 bases matching TRBD1. The CDR3 has 16 residues. Trimming cost V 5 bases and J 2 bases; bases outside gene matches: 10. The germline CDR1 and CDR2 sequences are SEHNR and FQNEAQ (reference sequence). This CDR3 reads CASSPRLGQGTYEQYF. As DNA, the CDR3 is TGTGCCAGCAGCCCTAGGCTGGGACAGGGTACCTACGAGCAGTACTTC.

The chain links TRBV14 to TRBJ2-2, with a possible D match to TRBD1 (6 bases). The CDR3 is 15 residues long. Germline V gives CDR1 SGHDN, CDR2 FVKESK. Trimming shortened V by 1 base and J by 1 base, and 7 bases separated the two germline ends. CDR3 DNA sequence: TGTGCCAGCAGCCAAGTACAGGGGAACACCGGGGAGCTGTTTTTT. This gives the protein CASSQVQGNTGELFF.

This sequence joins TRBV6-5 and TRBJ1-2; 7 bases map to TRBD1. This CDR3 comprises 14 residues. Germline V gives CDR1 MNHEY, CDR2 SVGAGI. V shed 2 bases and J 4 bases; nucleotides not matched to a gene: 4. The CDR3 loop is CASSYRGQLYGYTF. CDR3 coding DNA: TGTGCCAGCAGTTACAGGGGACAGCTCTATGGCTACACCTTC.

The rearrangement joins TRBV18 to TRBJ2-5, with D perhaps TRBD1 (5 bases). The CDR3 has 13 amino acids. The germline CDR1 and CDR2 sequences are KGHSH and LQKENI. V was shortened by 2 bases and J by 5 bases, with 9 bases between the two germline ends. In nucleotides, the CDR3 is TGTGCCAGCTCACCAAGCAGGGCGGAGACCCAGTACTTC. This gives the protein CASSPSRAETQYF.

This rearrangement joins TRBV6-1 to TRBJ1-5; weak D call: TRBD1 (6 bases). The CDR3 sequence is 13 residues long. V lost 5 bases and J 11 bases, leaving 16 bases between the germline ends. CDR1 is MNHNS and CDR2 is SASEGT in the germline V gene. DNA of the CDR3: TGTGCCAGCAGTCGGGACATGGAAGGGGCCCAGCATTTT. Protein: CASSRDMEGAQHF.

Written as DNA, the CDR3 is TGTGCCAGCAGCTCCCGTGCCTACGGAGATACGCAGTATTTT. This codes for CASSSRAYGDTQYF. The chain is built from TRBV5-6 and TRBJ2-3; D remains ambiguous. With 3 bases removed from V and 5 bases from J, the gap between germline ends came to 13 bases. This CDR3 has 14 residues. In germline, CDR1 is SGHDT, CDR2 YYEEEE.

This chain connects TRBV6-5 to TRBJ2-6; D is perhaps TRBD1 (5 bases). The V end lost 3 bases, the J end lost 2 bases, and 11 bases lay between the germline ends. The germline CDR1 and CDR2 sequences are MNHEY and SVGAGI. This CDR3 has 16 amino acids. The chain's CDR3 is CASSYSPGTGANVLTF. CDR3 DNA sequence: TGTGCCAGCAGTTATTCCCCAGGGACTGGGGCCAACGTCCTGACTTTC.

This rearrangement joins TRBV6-5 to TRBJ1-1; 10 bases fit TRBD1. The CDR3 consists of 13 residues. V was clipped by 6 bases and J by 6 bases; unmatched bases: 4. CDR1 and CDR2 (germline): MNHEY, SVGAGI. The CDR3: CASSRDRGAEAFF. The CDR3 bases are TGTGCCAGCAGCAGGGACAGGGGTGCTGAAGCTTTCTTT.

This sequence joins TRBV7-2 and TRBJ2-7; tentative D call: TRBD2 (5 bases). Germline V gene lookup returns CDR1 SGHTA and CDR2 FQGNSA. Trimming took off 5 bases at V and 0 bases at J, with 11 bases between the two ends. The CDR3 loop spans 14 amino acids. This chain's CDR3 is CASSPRAVSYEQYF. CDR3 DNA sequence: TGTGCCAGCAGCCCCAGAGCGGTCTCCTACGAGCAGTACTTC.

The CDR3 region has the DNA TGTGCCAGTAGTATGTTGGTAGCGGGTGATGAGCAGTTCTTC. Translated, it gives CASSMLVAGDEQFF. The chain carries TRBV19 and TRBJ2-1, with TRBD2 matching 7 bases. The V gene's germline CDR1 is LNHDA and CDR2 SQIVND (reference sequence). The trim removed 3 bases at V and 8 bases at J, leaving 7 bases unmatched. The CDR3 consists of 14 residues.

CDR3 bases: TGTGCCAGCTCGCTTCAACCGGGACAAATGAACACTGAAGCTTTCTTT. Residues: CASSLQPGQMNTEAFF. This sequence joins TRBV18 and TRBJ1-1, with D perhaps TRBD1 (6 bases). V lost 6 bases, J lost 0 bases, and 17 bases lay in between. Germline loops: CDR1 KGHSH, CDR2 LQKENI. This CDR3 has 16 amino acids.

The V and J genes are TRBV5-4 and TRBJ2-3; weak D call: TRBD2 (5 bases). Germline assignment: CDR1 SGHNT and CDR2 YYREEE (reference sequence). The V gene lost 0 bases and the J gene lost 4 bases, with 12 bases spanning the gap. The CDR3 spans 15 residues. CDR3 sequence (DNA): TGTGCCAGCAGCTTGGGACCTCGGGGTGCAGATACGCAGTATTTT. Protein sequence: CASSLGPRGADTQYF. Filled out from reference TRBV5-4 and TRBJ2-3, the complete variable domain reads ETGVTQSPTHLIKTRGQQVTLRCSSQSGHNTVSWYQQALGQGPQFIFQYYREEENGRGNFPPRFSGLQFPNYSSELNVNALELDDSALYLCASSLGPRGADTQYFGPGTRLTVL.

The chain links TRBV4-1 to TRBJ2-1, with 7 bases aligning to TRBD2. CDR3 length equals 17 residues. The trim removed 0 bases at V and 2 bases at J, leaving 7 bases unmatched. Germline CDR1 reads MGHRA; CDR2 reads YSYEKL. This chain's CDR3 is CASSQEGLAAPYNEQFF. In DNA, the CDR3 is TGCGCCAGCAGCCAAGAGGGTCTAGCGGCTCCCTACAATGAGCAGTTCTTC.

The chain couples TRBV5-1 to TRBJ2-2; TRBD2 is a possible D gene (5 bases). Germline CDR1 SGHRS, CDR2 YFSETQ. Deletions cut 4 bases from V and 0 bases from J, with 13 bases between. The CDR3 has 16 amino acids. For the CDR3, the DNA is TGCGCCAGCAGCCCTGTGAGGGCCACGAACACCGGGGAGCTGTTTTTT. Its translation: CASSPVRATNTGELFF. Full variable domain (missing parts from reference TRBV5-1 and TRBJ2-2): KAGVTQTPRYLIKTRGQQVTLSCSPISGHRSVSWYQQTPGQGLQFLFEYFSETQRNKGNFPGRFSGRQFSNSRSEMNVSTLELGDSALYLCASSPVRATNTGELFFGEGSRLTVL.

This chain joins TRBV6-1 and TRBJ2-7, with a possible D match to TRBD2 (5 bases). The CDR3 sequence is 14 residues long. Germline CDR1 is MNHNS and CDR2 is SASEGT. V dropped 4 bases and J dropped 2 bases, with 12 bases sitting between them. The CDR3 region is CASSARTGPYEQYV. CDR3 DNA sequence: TGTGCCAGCAGTGCCCGGACTGGGCCCTACGAGCAGTACGTC.

The chain employs TRBV29-1 and TRBJ1-2; TRBD1 matches 8 bases. The CDR3 has 14 residues. After removal of 4 bases from V and 3 bases from J, the junction contained 7 bases not matched to a gene. Germline V CDR1 and CDR2: SQVTM, ANQGSEA. The CDR3 DNA reads TGCAGCGTTGTTCGACAGGGGAGGCACTATGGCTACACCTTC. The encoded protein is CSVVRQGRHYGYTF.

This chain uses TRBV5-6 with TRBJ2-7; 9 positions match TRBD1. V dropped 4 bases and J dropped 3; count of bases not matched to a gene: 5. CDR1 and CDR2 from the germline V gene are SGHDT and YYEEEE. The CDR3 is made up of 14 amino acids. CDR3 bases: TGTGCCAGCAGCCGGACAGGGGTAGGCTACGAGCAGTACGTC. It yields the protein CASSRTGVGYEQYV.

This chain uses TRBV30 with TRBJ1-6, with 9 bases that match TRBD1. The V segment lost 2 bases and the J segment 7 bases; nucleotides outside the gene matches: 3. CDR3 length equals 14 residues. Germline V gene data show CDR1 as GTSNPN and CDR2 as SVGIG (reference sequence). The chain's CDR3 is CAWSSGQGNSPLHF. CDR3 DNA: TGTGCCTGGAGTTCAGGACAGGGGAATTCACCCCTCCACTTT.

The rearrangement joins TRBV15 to TRBJ1-5; 7 nucleotides match TRBD1. CDR3 length equals 17 residues. Trimming took 5 bases from V and 0 from J; bases not matched to a gene: 10. CDR1 LNHNV and CDR2 YYDKDF come from the germline V gene (reference sequence). CDR3 sequence reads: CATSRPGTANSNQPQHF. The CDR3 bases are TGTGCCACCAGCCGTCCCGGGACAGCAAATAGCAATCAGCCCCAGCATTTT. Variable domain in full (rest from reference TRBV15 and TRBJ1-5): DAMVIQNPRYQVTQFGKPVTLSCSQTLNHNVMYWYQQKSSQAPKLLFHYYDKDFNNEADTPDNFQSRRPNTSFCFLDIRSPGLGDTAMYLCATSRPGTANSNQPQHFGDGTRLSIL.

V and J are TRBV7-8 and TRBJ1-2; D may be TRBD1 (6 bases). The ends were cut back, 5 bases at V and 4 bases at J, with 14 bases in the middle. The germline CDR1 and CDR2 sequences are SGHVS and FQNEAQ. The CDR3 is 14 residues long. The CDR3 spells CASSLSQGLYGYTF. CDR3 DNA: TGTGCCAGCAGCCTCAGCCAGGGGCTCTATGGCTACACCTTC. Drawing the rest from reference TRBV7-8 and TRBJ1-2, the complete variable domain is GAGVSQSPRYKVAKRGQDVALRCDPISGHVSLFWYQQALGQGPEFLTYFQNEAQLDKSGLPSDRFFAERPEGSVSTLKIQRTQQEDSAVYLCASSLSQGLYGYTFGSGTRLTVV.

The gene calls are TRBV28 and TRBJ1-4; D perhaps matches TRBD1 (5 bases). Trimming cost V 6 bases and J 0 bases, with 14 bases left between them. This CDR3 contains 16 residues. The germline V gene encodes CDR1 MDHEN and CDR2 SYDVKM. The CDR3 DNA reads as TGTGCCAGCAGCTTCGGGGGGACGGCAACTAATGAAAAACTGTTTTTT. Amino acid sequence: CASSFGGTATNEKLFF. The full variable domain, with the rest looked up from reference TRBV28 and TRBJ1-4, is DVKVTQSSRYLVKRTGEKVFLECVQDMDHENMFWYRQDPGLGLRLIYFSYDVKMKEKGDIPEGYSVSREKKERFSLILESASTNQTSMYLCASSFGGTATNEKLFFGSGTQLSVL.

The CDR3 region has the DNA TGTGCCAGCAGTTATCCCGGGACAGAAAAAGAGACCCAGTACTTC. Protein product: CASSYPGTEKETQYF. V gene TRBV6-6 combines with J gene TRBJ2-5, with 7 bases that match TRBD1. CDR3 length: 15 residues. V trimming: 3 bases; J trimming: 3 bases; junction bases outside the gene matches: 7. CDR1 is MNHNY and CDR2 is SVGAGI in the germline V gene (reference sequence).

The chain is built from TRBV4-1 and TRBJ1-2; the match to TRBD1 covers 8 bases. Germline V lookup: CDR1 MGHRA, CDR2 YSYEKL. Losses at the gene ends were 4 bases for V and 5 bases for J; bases not matched to a gene: 9. The CDR3 consists of 15 residues. DNA for the CDR3: TGCGCCAGCAGCCGACCTACAGGGGGTAGGTATGGCTACACCTTC. Its protein is CASSRPTGGRYGYTF.

This chain joins TRBV20-1 and TRBJ1-1, with a possible D match to TRBD1 (6 bases). Germline values: CDR1 DFQATT, CDR2 SNEGSKA (reference sequence). The CDR3 is made up of 11 amino acids. The CDR3 DNA reads as TGCAGCGCAACAGGGACCACTGAAGCTTTCTTT. It codes for CSATGTTEAFF.